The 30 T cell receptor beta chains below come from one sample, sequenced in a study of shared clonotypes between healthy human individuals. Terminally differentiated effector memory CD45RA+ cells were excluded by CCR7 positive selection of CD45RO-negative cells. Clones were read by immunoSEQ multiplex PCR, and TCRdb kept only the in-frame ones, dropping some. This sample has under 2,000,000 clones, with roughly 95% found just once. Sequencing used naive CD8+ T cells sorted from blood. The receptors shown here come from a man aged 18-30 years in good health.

The CDR3 sequence: CASRDRGGTEAFF. The DNA of the CDR3 is TGTGCCAGCAGAGACAGGGGGGGCACTGAAGCTTTCTTT. The chain carries TRBV14 and TRBJ1-1, with 9 bases matching TRBD1. Germline CDR1 and CDR2: SGHDN and FVKESK. The CDR3 loop spans 13 amino acids. J lost 4 bases, V lost 6 bases, and 3 bases had no gene match.

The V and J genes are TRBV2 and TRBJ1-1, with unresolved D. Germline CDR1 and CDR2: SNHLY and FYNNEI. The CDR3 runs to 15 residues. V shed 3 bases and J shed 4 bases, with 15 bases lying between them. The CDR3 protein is CASSDGQTLGTEAFF. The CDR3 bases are TGTGCCAGCAGTGATGGGCAGACCCTGGGCACTGAAGCTTTCTTT. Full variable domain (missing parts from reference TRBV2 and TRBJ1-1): EPEVTQTPSHQVTQMGQEVILRCVPISNHLYFYWYRQILGQKVEFLVSFYNNEISEKSEIFDDQFSVERPDGSNFTLKIRSTKLEDSAMYFCASSDGQTLGTEAFFGQGTRLTVV.

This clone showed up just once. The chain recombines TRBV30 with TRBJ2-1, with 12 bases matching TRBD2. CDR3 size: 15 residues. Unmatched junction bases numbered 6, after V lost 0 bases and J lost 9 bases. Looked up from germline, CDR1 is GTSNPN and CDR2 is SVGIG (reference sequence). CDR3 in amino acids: CAWSVPSGGAVEQFF. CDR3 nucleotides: TGTGCCTGGAGTGTACCTAGCGGGGGGGCTGTTGAGCAGTTCTTC.

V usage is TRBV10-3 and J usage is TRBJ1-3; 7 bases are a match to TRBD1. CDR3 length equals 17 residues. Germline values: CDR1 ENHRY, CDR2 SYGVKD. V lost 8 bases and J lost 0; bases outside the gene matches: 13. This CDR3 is CAIVRVLSGGSGNTIYF. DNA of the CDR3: TGTGCCATCGTCCGGGTTTTATCAGGGGGCTCTGGAAACACCATATATTTT.

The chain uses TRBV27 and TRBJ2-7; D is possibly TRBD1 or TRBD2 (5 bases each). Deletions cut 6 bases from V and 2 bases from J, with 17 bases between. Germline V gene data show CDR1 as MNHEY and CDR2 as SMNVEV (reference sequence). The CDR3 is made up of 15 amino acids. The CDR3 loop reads CASSQTGPETYEQYF. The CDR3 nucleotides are TGTGCCAGCAGCCAAACGGGGCCAGAAACCTACGAGCAGTACTTC.

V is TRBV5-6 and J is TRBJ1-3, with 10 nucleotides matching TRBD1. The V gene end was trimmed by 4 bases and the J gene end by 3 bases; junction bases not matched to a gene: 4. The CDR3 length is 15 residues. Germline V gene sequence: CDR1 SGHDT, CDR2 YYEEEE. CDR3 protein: CASSDGTGVGNTIYF. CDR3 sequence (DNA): TGTGCCAGCAGCGACGGGACAGGGGTTGGAAACACCATATATTTT.

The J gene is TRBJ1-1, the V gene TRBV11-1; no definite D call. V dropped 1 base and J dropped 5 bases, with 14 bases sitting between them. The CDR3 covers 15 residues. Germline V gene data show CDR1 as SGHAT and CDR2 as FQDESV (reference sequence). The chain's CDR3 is CASSLVPLEGTEAFF. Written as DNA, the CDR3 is TGTGCCAGCAGCTTAGTTCCGCTGGAGGGAACTGAAGCTTTCTTT.

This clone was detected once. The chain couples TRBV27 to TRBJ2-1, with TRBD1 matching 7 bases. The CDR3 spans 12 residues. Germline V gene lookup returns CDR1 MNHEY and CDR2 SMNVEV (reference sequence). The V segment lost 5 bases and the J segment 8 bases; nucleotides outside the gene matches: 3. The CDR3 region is CASSDRVDEQFF. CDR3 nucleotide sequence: TGTGCCAGCAGTGACAGGGTTGATGAGCAGTTCTTC.

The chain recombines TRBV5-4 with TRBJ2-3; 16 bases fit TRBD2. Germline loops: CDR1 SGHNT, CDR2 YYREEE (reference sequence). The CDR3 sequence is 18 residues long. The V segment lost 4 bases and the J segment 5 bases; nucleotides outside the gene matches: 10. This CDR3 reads CASSGGGTSGRDVDTQYF. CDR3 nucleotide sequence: TGTGCCAGCAGCGGAGGGGGGACTAGCGGGAGGGATGTAGATACGCAGTATTTT.

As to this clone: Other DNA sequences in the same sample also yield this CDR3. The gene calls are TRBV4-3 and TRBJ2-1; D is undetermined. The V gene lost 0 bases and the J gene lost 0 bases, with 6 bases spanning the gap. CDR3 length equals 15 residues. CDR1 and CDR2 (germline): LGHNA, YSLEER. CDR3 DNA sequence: TGCGCCAGCAGCCAAGATACCAGCTCCTACAATGAGCAGTTCTTC. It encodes CASSQDTSSYNEQFF.

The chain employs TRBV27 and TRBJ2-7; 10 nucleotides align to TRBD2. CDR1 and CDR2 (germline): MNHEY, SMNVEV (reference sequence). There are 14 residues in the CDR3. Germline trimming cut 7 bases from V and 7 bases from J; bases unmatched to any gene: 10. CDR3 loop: CASNTAGGSGEQYF. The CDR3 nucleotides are TGTGCCAGCAACACAGCGGGAGGGTCGGGGGAGCAGTACTTC.

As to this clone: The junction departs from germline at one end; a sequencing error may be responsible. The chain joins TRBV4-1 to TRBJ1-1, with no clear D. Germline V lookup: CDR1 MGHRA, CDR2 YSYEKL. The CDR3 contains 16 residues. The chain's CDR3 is CASTQTWAGRETEAFF. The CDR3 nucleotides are TGCGCCAGCACCCAAACCTGGGCGGGGAGGGAGACTGAAGCTTTCTTT.

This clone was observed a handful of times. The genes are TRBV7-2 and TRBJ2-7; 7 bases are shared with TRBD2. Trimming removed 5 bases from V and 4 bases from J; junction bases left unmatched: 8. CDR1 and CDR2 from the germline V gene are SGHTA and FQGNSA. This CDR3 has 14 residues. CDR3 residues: CASSPRDYAYEQYF. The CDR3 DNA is TGTGCCAGCAGCCCGCGGGACTACGCGTACGAGCAGTACTTC. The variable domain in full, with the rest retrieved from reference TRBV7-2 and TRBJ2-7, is GAGVSQSPSNKVTEKGKDVELRCDPISGHTALYWYRQSLGQGLEFLIYFQGNSAPDKSGLPSDRFSAERTGGSVSTLTIQRTQQEDSAVYLCASSPRDYAYEQYFGPGTRLTVT.

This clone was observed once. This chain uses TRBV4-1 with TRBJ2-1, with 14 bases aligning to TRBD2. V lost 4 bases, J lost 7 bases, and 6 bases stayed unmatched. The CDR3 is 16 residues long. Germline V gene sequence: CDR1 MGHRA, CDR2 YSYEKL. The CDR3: CASSPGGLAGVNEQFF. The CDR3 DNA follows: TGCGCCAGCAGCCCGGGGGGACTAGCGGGAGTGAATGAGCAGTTCTTC.

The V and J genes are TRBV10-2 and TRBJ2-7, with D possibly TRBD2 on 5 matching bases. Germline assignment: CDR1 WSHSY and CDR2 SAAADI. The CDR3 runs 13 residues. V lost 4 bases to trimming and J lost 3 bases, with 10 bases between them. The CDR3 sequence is CASSVGLNYEQYF. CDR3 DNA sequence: TGCGCCAGCAGTGTCGGACTGAACTACGAGCAGTACTTC.

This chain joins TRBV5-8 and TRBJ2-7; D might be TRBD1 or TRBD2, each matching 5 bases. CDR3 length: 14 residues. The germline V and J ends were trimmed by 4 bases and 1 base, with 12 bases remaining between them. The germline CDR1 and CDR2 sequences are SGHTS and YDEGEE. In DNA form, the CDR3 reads TGTGCCAGCAGCCCGAGGGGTCTTTCCTACGAGCAGTACTTC. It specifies CASSPRGLSYEQYF.

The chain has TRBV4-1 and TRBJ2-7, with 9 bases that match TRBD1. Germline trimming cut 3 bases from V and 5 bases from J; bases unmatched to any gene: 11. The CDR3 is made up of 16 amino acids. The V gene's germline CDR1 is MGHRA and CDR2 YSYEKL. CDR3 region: CASSQGPGQGAHEQYF. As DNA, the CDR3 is TGCGCCAGCAGCCAGGGACCGGGACAGGGTGCCCACGAGCAGTACTTC.

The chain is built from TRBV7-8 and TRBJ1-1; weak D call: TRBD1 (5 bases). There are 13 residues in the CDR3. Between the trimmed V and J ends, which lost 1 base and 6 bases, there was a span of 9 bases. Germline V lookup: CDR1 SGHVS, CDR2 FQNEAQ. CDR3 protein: CASSLGTLAEAFF. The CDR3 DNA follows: TGTGCCAGCAGCTTAGGGACACTCGCTGAAGCTTTCTTT. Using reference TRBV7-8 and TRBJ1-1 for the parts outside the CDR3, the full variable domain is GAGVSQSPRYKVAKRGQDVALRCDPISGHVSLFWYQQALGQGPEFLTYFQNEAQLDKSGLPSDRFFAERPEGSVSTLKIQRTQQEDSAVYLCASSLGTLAEAFFGQGTRLTVV.

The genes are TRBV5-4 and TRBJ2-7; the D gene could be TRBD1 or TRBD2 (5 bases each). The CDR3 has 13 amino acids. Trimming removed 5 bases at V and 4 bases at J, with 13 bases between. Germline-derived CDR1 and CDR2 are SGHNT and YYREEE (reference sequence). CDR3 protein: CASRTQGVYEQYF. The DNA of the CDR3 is TGTGCCAGCAGAACCCAGGGAGTGTACGAGCAGTACTTC.

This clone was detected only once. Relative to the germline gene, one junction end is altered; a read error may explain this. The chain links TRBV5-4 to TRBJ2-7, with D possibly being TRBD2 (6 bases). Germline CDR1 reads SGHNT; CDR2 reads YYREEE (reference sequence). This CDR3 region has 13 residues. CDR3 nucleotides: TGTGCCAGCAGCTCCCGGGACTCCCACGAGCAGTACTTC. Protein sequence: CASSSRDSHEQYF. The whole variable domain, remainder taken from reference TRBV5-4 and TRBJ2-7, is ETGVTQSPTHLIKTRGQQVTLRCSSQSGHNTVSWYQQALGQGPQFIFQYYREEENGRGNFPPRFSGLQFPNYSSELNVNALELDDSALYLCASSSRDSHEQYFGPGTRLTVT.

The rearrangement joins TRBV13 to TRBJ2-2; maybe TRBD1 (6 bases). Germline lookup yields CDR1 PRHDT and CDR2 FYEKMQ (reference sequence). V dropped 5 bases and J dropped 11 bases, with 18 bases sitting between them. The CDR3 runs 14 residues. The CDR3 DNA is TGTGCCAGCAGCGCCTGGACAGCACCGGATGAGCTGTTTTTT. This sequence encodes CASSAWTAPDELFF.

As DNA, the CDR3 is TGTGCCAGTACCAGGACAGGGTCCTACGAGCAGTACTTC. Translating it yields CASTRTGSYEQYF. This chain uses TRBV19 with TRBJ2-7, with TRBD1 identical over 8 bases. CDR1 is LNHDA, CDR2 SQIVND, per germline (reference sequence). The CDR3 is made up of 13 amino acids. Trimming at V came to 7 bases and at J to 1 base, leaving 3 bases not matched to a gene.

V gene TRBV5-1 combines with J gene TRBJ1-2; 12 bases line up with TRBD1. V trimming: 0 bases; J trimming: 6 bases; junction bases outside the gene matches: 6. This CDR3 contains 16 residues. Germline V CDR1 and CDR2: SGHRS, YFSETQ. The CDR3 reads CASSLVGTGGFHGYTF. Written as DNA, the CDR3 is TGCGCCAGCAGCTTGGTGGGGACAGGGGGCTTCCATGGCTACACCTTC.

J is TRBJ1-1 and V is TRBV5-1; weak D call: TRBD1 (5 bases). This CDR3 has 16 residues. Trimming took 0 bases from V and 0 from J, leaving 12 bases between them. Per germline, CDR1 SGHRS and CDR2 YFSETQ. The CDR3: CASSLDLGRVNTEAFF. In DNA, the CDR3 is TGCGCCAGCAGCTTGGATCTCGGCAGGGTGAACACTGAAGCTTTCTTT.

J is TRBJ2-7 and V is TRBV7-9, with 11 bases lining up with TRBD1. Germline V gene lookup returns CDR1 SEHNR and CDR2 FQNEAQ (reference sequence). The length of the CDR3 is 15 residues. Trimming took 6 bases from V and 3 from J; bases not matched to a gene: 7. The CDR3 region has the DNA TGTGCCAGCAGTCCCGGACAGGGGGCTTACTACGAGCAGTACTTC. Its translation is CASSPGQGAYYEQYF.

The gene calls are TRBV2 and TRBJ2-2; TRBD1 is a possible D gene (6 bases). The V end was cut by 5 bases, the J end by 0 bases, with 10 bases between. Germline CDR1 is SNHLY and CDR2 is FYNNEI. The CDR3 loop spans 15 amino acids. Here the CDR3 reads CASSPRTANTGELFF. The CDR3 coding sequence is TGTGCCAGCAGTCCACGGACAGCGAACACCGGGGAGCTGTTTTTT. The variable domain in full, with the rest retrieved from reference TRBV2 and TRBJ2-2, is EPEVTQTPSHQVTQMGQEVILRCVPISNHLYFYWYRQILGQKVEFLVSFYNNEISEKSEIFDDQFSVERPDGSNFTLKIRSTKLEDSAMYFCASSPRTANTGELFFGEGSRLTVL.

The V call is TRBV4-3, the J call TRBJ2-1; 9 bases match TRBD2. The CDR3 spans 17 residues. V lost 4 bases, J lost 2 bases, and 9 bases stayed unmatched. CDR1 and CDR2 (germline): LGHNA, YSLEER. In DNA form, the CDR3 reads TGCGCCAGCAGCCCGGAACCCATAGCGGGAGCCTACAATGAGCAGTTCTTC. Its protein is CASSPEPIAGAYNEQFF.

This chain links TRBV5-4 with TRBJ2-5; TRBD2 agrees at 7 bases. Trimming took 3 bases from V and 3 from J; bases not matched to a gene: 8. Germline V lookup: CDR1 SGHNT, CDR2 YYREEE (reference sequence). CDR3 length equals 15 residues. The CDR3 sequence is CASSSTGLTEETQYF. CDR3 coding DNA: TGTGCCAGCAGCTCCACGGGACTAACCGAAGAGACCCAGTACTTC.

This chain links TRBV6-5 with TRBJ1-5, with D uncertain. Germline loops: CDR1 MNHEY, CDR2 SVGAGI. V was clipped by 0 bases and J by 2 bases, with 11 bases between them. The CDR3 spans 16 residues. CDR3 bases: TGTGCCAGCAGTTACTCGGGCGGAGAGGGCAATCAGCCCCAGCATTTT. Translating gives CASSYSGGEGNQPQHF.

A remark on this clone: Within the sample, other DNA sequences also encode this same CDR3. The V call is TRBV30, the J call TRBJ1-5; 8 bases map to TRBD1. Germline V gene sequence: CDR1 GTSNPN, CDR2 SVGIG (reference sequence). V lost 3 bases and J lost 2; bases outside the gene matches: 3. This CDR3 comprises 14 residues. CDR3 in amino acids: CAWSEGQGNQPQHF. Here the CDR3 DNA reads TGTGCCTGGAGCGAGGGACAGGGCAATCAGCCCCAGCATTTT. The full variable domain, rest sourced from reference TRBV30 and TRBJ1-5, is SQTIHQWPATLVQPVGSPLSLECTVEGTSNPNLYWYRQAAGRGLQLLFYSVGIGQISSEVPQNLSASRPQDRQFILSSKKLLLSDSGFYLCAWSEGQGNQPQHFGDGTRLSIL.